This TCR beta chain stems from a study of blood T cell repertoires in COVID-19. Study background: Spain, Italy and the United States supplied samples that represented acute and convalescent COVID-19. PBMCs, B-cell-depleted T cells, or T cells were the source of the cDNA or gDNA that made up the material.

Authors' methods: The assay estimated nucleated cells by amplifying reference gene primers. Produced via immunoSEQ multiplex PCR; TCRdb's table is partial and in-frame only. V, J and clone size derive from that table, while D and trimming were established from the DNA sequence. Counted here are around 43,000 clones, over 75% occurring once; the ten biggest clones make up roughly 13%. The CDR3 runs 13 residues. Germline CDR1 and CDR2: KGHSH and LQKENI. The V gene lost 4 bases and the J gene lost 0 bases, with 6 bases spanning the gap. The source of this sequence is a human donor in a cohort sampled during active COVID-19. The chain uses TRBV18 and TRBJ2-5, with D perhaps TRBD2 (6 bases). Sequenced material: peripheral blood. CDR3 in DNA: TGTGCCAGCTCACTAGCGGACCAAGAGACCCAGTACTTC. This encodes CASSLADQETQYF.